This TCR beta chain was recovered during a study of blood T cell repertoires in COVID-19. Study-level background: Researchers got acute and convalescent COVID-19 samples from the United States, Italy and Spain. PBMCs, B-cell-depleted T cells, or T cells provided the cDNA or gDNA that made up the material.

Trimming cost V 4 bases and J 3 bases; bases outside gene matches: 7. CDR1 SGHDN and CDR2 FVKESK come from the germline V gene. The CDR3 consists of 15 residues. Study processing details: The assay estimated nucleated cells by amplifying reference gene primers. The assay was immunoSEQ multiplex PCR, and TCRdb's table has in-frame clones only and misses some. Clone size and the V and J calls come from that table; the DNA yielded D and trimming. The data show about 120,000 clones, more than 85% seen once. The TCR was taken from a human donor with acute or convalescent COVID-19. The donor label of this sample is uncertain. This chain uses TRBV14 with TRBJ2-7; 9 nucleotides match TRBD1. Sequencing was carried out using peripheral blood. The DNA for the CDR3 is TGTGCCAGCAGCCTTAGACAGGGGGGGAACTACGAGCAGTACTTC. Translation gives CASSLRQGGNYEQYF.